Each of the 12 T cell receptor beta chains below was sequenced from the same sample in a study of PD-1 blockade in classical Hodgkin lymphoma. The time point is: newly diagnosed, previously untreated cHL patient sample. Clones were sequenced by immunoSEQ multiplex PCR, and TCRdb holds only the in-frame ones, with some missing. This table holds tens of thousands of clones, more than 75% found once. Sample: peripheral blood mononuclear cells (PBMCs). Receptors originate from a human donor with classical Hodgkin lymphoma.

The CDR3 coding sequence is TGTGCCAGCAGCGGGCCGGGACAGAGAAATGAGCAGTTCTTC. It codes for CASSGPGQRNEQFF. The chain uses TRBV9 and TRBJ2-1; TRBD1 aligns across 7 bases. Per germline, CDR1 SGDLS and CDR2 YYNGEE. The CDR3 totals 14 residues. The V and J ends lost 3 bases and 7 bases, in that order; junction bases with no gene match: 7.

The chain employs TRBV9 and TRBJ2-3; TRBD1 matches 8 bases. The CDR3 is 14 amino acids. The V gene's germline CDR1 is SGDLS and CDR2 YYNGEE. The V and J ends lost 4 bases and 3 bases, in that order; junction bases with no gene match: 4. This CDR3 reads CASSSRTGTDTQYF. CDR3 DNA: TGTGCCAGCAGCTCCCGGACAGGGACAGATACGCAGTATTTT.

The gene calls are TRBV5-1 and TRBJ2-1, with TRBD1 matching over 9 bases. There are 15 residues in the CDR3. V trimming: 3 bases; J trimming: 6 bases; junction bases outside the gene matches: 7. Per germline, CDR1 SGHRS and CDR2 YFSETQ. The CDR3 sequence is CASSSTGTGFNEQFF. CDR3 bases: TGCGCCAGCAGCTCCACCGGGACAGGGTTCAATGAGCAGTTCTTC.

The rearrangement links TRBV7-9 to TRBJ2-2; no clear D. Per the germline V gene, CDR1 is SEHNR and CDR2 is FQNEAQ (reference sequence). This CDR3 comprises 15 residues. Trimming took 0 bases from V and 1 from J, leaving 6 bases between them. The CDR3 DNA sequence: TGTGCCAGCAGCTTAGCCTCTATGAACACCGGGGAGCTGTTTTTT. Protein: CASSLASMNTGELFF.

The chain is built from TRBV29-1 and TRBJ2-2; 9 bases fit TRBD2. The germline V gene encodes CDR1 SQVTM and CDR2 ANQGSEA. The CDR3 length is 16 residues. V trimming: 6 bases; J trimming: 3 bases; junction bases outside the gene matches: 11. As DNA, the CDR3 is TGCAGCGTCGTTAGCGGGAGTCTAGGGGACACCGGGGAGCTGTTTTTT. This translates into CSVVSGSLGDTGELFF.

The J gene is TRBJ1-1, the V gene TRBV25-1; D remains unclear. The ends were cut back, 0 bases at V and 2 bases at J, with 7 bases in the middle. This CDR3 is built from 14 residues. CDR1 and CDR2 from the germline V gene are MGHDK and SYGVNS. The CDR3 sequence: CASSEYVPNTEAFF. The CDR3 DNA is TGTGCCAGCAGTGAATATGTCCCCAACACTGAAGCTTTCTTT. The full variable domain, its missing parts supplied by reference TRBV25-1 and TRBJ1-1, is EADIYQTPRYLVIGTGKKITLECSQTMGHDKMYWYQQDPGMELHLIHYSYGVNSTEKGDLSSESTVSRIRTEHFPLTLESARPSHTSQYLCASSEYVPNTEAFFGQGTRLTVV.

The chain employs TRBV7-8 and TRBJ1-5, with 7 bases lining up with TRBD1. The CDR3 spans 15 residues. With V trimmed by 5 bases and J by 2 bases, 6 bases remained unmatched. Germline V gene lookup returns CDR1 SGHVS and CDR2 FQNEAQ. Here the CDR3 reads CASSPDRVGNQPQHF. In DNA, the CDR3 is TGTGCCAGCAGCCCTGACAGGGTTGGCAATCAGCCCCAGCATTTT.

This chain uses TRBV5-3 with TRBJ2-5; unclear D gene. TRBV5-3 is marked as an open reading frame, function uncertain. V gave up 0 bases and J gave up 2 bases, with 8 bases separating them. This CDR3 is built from 14 residues. The CDR3 nucleotides read TGTGCCAGAAGCTTGGGAGGAAAACAAGAGACCCAGTACTTC. This sequence encodes CARSLGGKQETQYF.

The chain carries TRBV7-9 and TRBJ2-1; D unclear. Germline V CDR1 and CDR2: SEHNR, FQNEAQ (reference sequence). The CDR3 loop spans 12 amino acids. The ends were cut back, 5 bases at V and 7 bases at J, with 9 bases in the middle. The CDR3, as DNA: TGTGCCAGCAGCGCCGGAGCGAATGAGCAGTTCTTC. This gives the protein CASSAGANEQFF.

This clone was seen a single time. The gene calls are TRBV5-1 and TRBJ2-1; tentative D call: TRBD2 (6 bases). There are 17 residues in the CDR3. V was clipped by 4 bases and J by 6 bases, with 23 bases between them. Germline-derived CDR1 and CDR2 are SGHRS and YFSETQ. CDR3 sequence reads: CASSPGVGGTLGNEQFF. The CDR3 DNA reads TGCGCCAGCAGCCCCGGGGTGGGCGGGACCCTGGGCAATGAGCAGTTCTTC.

The V call is TRBV7-9, the J call TRBJ2-1; D is ambiguous. The CDR3 covers 15 residues. The germline V and J ends were trimmed by 3 bases and 0 bases, with 9 bases remaining between them. Germline V gene data show CDR1 as SEHNR and CDR2 as FQNEAQ (reference sequence). The CDR3 reads CASSFGSSSYNEQFF. The CDR3 DNA is TGTGCCAGCAGCTTTGGGTCGAGCTCCTACAATGAGCAGTTCTTC. Combining the CDR3 with reference TRBV7-9 and TRBJ2-1 gives the whole variable domain DTGVSQNPRHKITKRGQNVTFRCDPISEHNRLYWYRQTLGQGPEFLTYFQNEAQLEKSRLLSDRFSAERPKGSFSTLEIQRTEQGDSAMYLCASSFGSSSYNEQFFGPGTRLTVL.

V usage is TRBV2 and J usage is TRBJ1-2; no definite D call. Trimming left V 7 bases short and J 3 bases short, with 6 bases between. CDR1 is SNHLY, CDR2 FYNNEI, per germline. The CDR3 contains 11 residues. CDR3 nucleotides: TGTGCCAGCACAGGCGACTATGGCTACACCTTC. Its protein product is CASTGDYGYTF. Using reference TRBV2 and TRBJ1-2 for the parts outside the CDR3, the full variable domain is EPEVTQTPSHQVTQMGQEVILRCVPISNHLYFYWYRQILGQKVEFLVSFYNNEISEKSEIFDDQFSVERPDGSNFTLKIRSTKLEDSAMYFCASTGDYGYTFGSGTRLTVV.